The 16 T cell receptor beta chains listed next were all sequenced from one sample in a study of shared clonotypes between healthy human individuals. Clones were sequenced by immunoSEQ multiplex PCR, and TCRdb holds only the in-frame ones, with some missing. The repertoire holds approximately 500,000 clones, with about four fifths as singletons. Sequencing input: PBMCs. All receptors derive from a woman in her thirties or forties in good health. Some clones in this sample may be carry-over from other donors' samples.

This rearrangement joins TRBV11-3 to TRBJ2-2, with unresolved D. V was clipped by 1 base and J by 2 bases, with 11 bases between them. This CDR3 comprises 16 residues. CDR1 is SGHNT, CDR2 YENEEA, per germline. The CDR3 bases are TGTGCCAGCAGCTTAGGGTCCTCGTTTAACACCGGGGAGCTGTTTTTT. It is translated as CASSLGSSFNTGELFF.

The gene calls are TRBV18 and TRBJ2-7; 9 nucleotides align to TRBD1. CDR1 and CDR2 from the germline V gene are KGHSH and LQKENI. The trim removed 5 bases at V and 3 bases at J, leaving 2 bases unmatched. The CDR3 runs to 13 residues. CDR3: CASSWTGDYEQYF. CDR3 nucleotides: TGTGCCAGCTCATGGACAGGGGACTACGAGCAGTACTTC.

This rearrangement joins TRBV11-2 to TRBJ1-1, with D unclear. The CDR3 is 14 amino acids. V lost 4 bases and J lost 5, with 14 bases in between. CDR1 and CDR2 (germline): SGHAT, FQNNGV. The CDR3 nucleotides read TGTGCCAGCAGCTCCCCTCGCAAATATACTGAAGCTTTCTTT. Translated: CASSSPRKYTEAFF. The full variable domain, completed using reference TRBV11-2 and TRBJ1-1, is EAGVAQSPRYKIIEKRQSVAFWCNPISGHATLYWYQQILGQGPKLLIQFQNNGVVDDSQLPKDRFSAERLKGVDSTLKIQPAKLEDSAVYLCASSSPRKYTEAFFGQGTRLTVV.

The rearrangement links TRBV7-2 to TRBJ1-2; 9 positions agree with TRBD1. CDR3 length equals 16 residues. Trimming took 1 base from V and 5 from J; bases not matched to a gene: 8. Germline CDR1 and CDR2: SGHTA and FQGNSA. In DNA form, the CDR3 reads TGTGCCAGCAGCTTAGGGGGGACAGGGATAGTGTATGGCTACACCTTC. Residues: CASSLGGTGIVYGYTF.

This chain joins TRBV4-1 and TRBJ2-6, with TRBD1 matching 11 bases. The CDR3 sequence is 18 residues long. With 2 bases clipped from V and 0 bases from J, the junction kept 3 bases outside the gene matches. Germline V CDR1 and CDR2: MGHRA, YSYEKL. CDR3 DNA: TGCGCCAGCAGCCAACCGGGACAGGGGGGCTCTGGGGCCAACGTCCTGACTTTC. Translated, it gives CASSQPGQGGSGANVLTF.

The rearrangement uses TRBV11-2 and TRBJ2-3; D unclear. The CDR3 has 17 amino acids. The V gene's germline CDR1 is SGHAT and CDR2 FQNNGV. The V end lost 1 base, the J end lost 0 bases, and 14 bases lay between the germline ends. CDR3 nucleotides: TGTGCCAGCAGCTTAGTAGCAGGAATTCGAAGCACAGATACGCAGTATTTT. Protein sequence: CASSLVAGIRSTDTQYF.

This clone appeared a few times. The V and J genes are TRBV13 and TRBJ1-1; D might be TRBD1 (5 bases). The CDR3 has 15 amino acids. Trimming pared 5 bases from V and 3 bases from J, leaving 16 bases between. Looked up from germline, CDR1 is PRHDT and CDR2 is FYEKMQ (reference sequence). CDR3 residues: CASSRPRDGDTEAFF. The DNA for the CDR3 is TGTGCCAGCAGCCGTCCCAGGGACGGTGACACTGAAGCTTTCTTT.

With respect to this clone: At one of its ends the junction is not consistent with the germline gene, which may arise from a read error. V is TRBV2 and J is TRBJ1-1, with D maybe TRBD1 (5 bases). Germline loops: CDR1 SNHLY, CDR2 FYNNEI. CDR3 length equals 13 residues. The CDR3 DNA sequence: TGCGCCAGCACCGTGGGGGAGAACACTGAAGCTTTCTTT. Its translation: CASTVGENTEAFF.

The J gene is TRBJ2-7, the V gene TRBV5-8; D perhaps matches TRBD2 (5 bases). V lost 0 bases to trimming and J lost 2 bases, with 9 bases between them. This CDR3 spans 14 amino acids. Germline values: CDR1 SGHTS, CDR2 YDEGEE. The CDR3 sequence is CASSLEADPYEQYF. The CDR3 DNA follows: TGTGCCAGCAGCTTGGAAGCGGATCCCTACGAGCAGTACTTC.

Concerning this clone: The sample contains more than one DNA sequence encoding this CDR3. The genes are TRBV9 and TRBJ2-3; possible D gene TRBD2, 6 bases. Germline assignment: CDR1 SGDLS and CDR2 YYNGEE. Deletions cut 0 bases from V and 6 bases from J, with 8 bases between. This CDR3 region has 13 residues. CDR3 protein: CASSVGAGDTQYF. The DNA of the CDR3 is TGTGCCAGCAGCGTAGGTGCGGGGGATACGCAGTATTTT. Supplemented by reference TRBV9 and TRBJ2-3, the full variable domain reads DSGVTQTPKHLITATGQRVTLRCSPRSGDLSVYWYQQSLDQGLQFLIQYYNGEERAKGNILERFSAQQFPDLHSELNLSSLELGDSALYFCASSVGAGDTQYFGPGTRLTVL.

This chain links TRBV5-5 with TRBJ2-6; D is perhaps TRBD2 (5 bases). V was clipped by 3 bases and J by 0 bases, with 13 bases between them. The CDR3 sequence is 17 residues long. The germline gives CDR1 SGHKS, CDR2 YYEKEE (reference sequence). CDR3 bases: TGTGCCAGCAGCTGGGCCGTGGGAGCCTCTGGGGCCAACGTCCTGACTTTC. Translating it yields CASSWAVGASGANVLTF.

The chain employs TRBV28 and TRBJ2-3; D not resolved. This CDR3 has 14 amino acids. Germline V gives CDR1 MDHEN, CDR2 SYDVKM. Trimming removed 1 base at V and 0 bases at J, with 5 bases between. The DNA of the CDR3 is TGTGCCAGCAGTTTATTCTCTAGCACAGATACGCAGTATTTT. Protein: CASSLFSSTDTQYF.

This clone was recorded a few times. Other DNA sequences in this sample translate to the same CDR3. The chain uses TRBV6-4 and TRBJ2-1; 7 bases map to TRBD1. This CDR3 spans 15 amino acids. The J segment lost 2 bases and the V segment lost 0 bases, leaving 1 base of the junction unmatched. The germline CDR1 and CDR2 sequences are MRHNA and SNTAGT. The chain's CDR3 is CASSDSGGAYNEQFF. The CDR3 nucleotides read TGTGCCAGCAGTGACTCAGGGGGCGCCTACAATGAGCAGTTCTTC.

This clone has just one count. V is TRBV6-1 and J is TRBJ2-7; 12 nucleotides line up with TRBD1. The V gene end was trimmed by 3 bases and the J gene end by 7 bases; junction bases not matched to a gene: 10. Germline CDR1 is MNHNS and CDR2 is SASEGT. The CDR3 loop spans 16 amino acids. CDR3 residues: CASSDTPGTGGWEQYF. Written as DNA, the CDR3 is TGTGCCAGCAGTGACACCCCCGGGACAGGGGGCTGGGAGCAGTACTTC.

The CDR3 region has the DNA TGTGCCAGCAGCGGGCGCGAAGCGATATCGGAGCAGTTCTTC. Translating gives CASSGREAISEQFF. The rearrangement links TRBV2 to TRBJ2-1; no definite D call. The V and J ends lost 6 bases and 10 bases respectively, with 19 bases between them. Germline values: CDR1 SNHLY, CDR2 FYNNEI. The CDR3 sequence is 14 residues long.

The chain uses TRBV4-2 and TRBJ1-5, with D maybe TRBD1 (5 bases). The V end was cut by 1 base, the J end by 3 bases, with 10 bases between. The CDR3 is 15 residues long. CDR1 LGHNA and CDR2 YNFKEQ come from the germline V gene. CDR3 DNA: TGTGCCAGCAGCCAAGCCGACAGTGTCAATCAGCCCCAGCATTTT. This sequence encodes CASSQADSVNQPQHF.